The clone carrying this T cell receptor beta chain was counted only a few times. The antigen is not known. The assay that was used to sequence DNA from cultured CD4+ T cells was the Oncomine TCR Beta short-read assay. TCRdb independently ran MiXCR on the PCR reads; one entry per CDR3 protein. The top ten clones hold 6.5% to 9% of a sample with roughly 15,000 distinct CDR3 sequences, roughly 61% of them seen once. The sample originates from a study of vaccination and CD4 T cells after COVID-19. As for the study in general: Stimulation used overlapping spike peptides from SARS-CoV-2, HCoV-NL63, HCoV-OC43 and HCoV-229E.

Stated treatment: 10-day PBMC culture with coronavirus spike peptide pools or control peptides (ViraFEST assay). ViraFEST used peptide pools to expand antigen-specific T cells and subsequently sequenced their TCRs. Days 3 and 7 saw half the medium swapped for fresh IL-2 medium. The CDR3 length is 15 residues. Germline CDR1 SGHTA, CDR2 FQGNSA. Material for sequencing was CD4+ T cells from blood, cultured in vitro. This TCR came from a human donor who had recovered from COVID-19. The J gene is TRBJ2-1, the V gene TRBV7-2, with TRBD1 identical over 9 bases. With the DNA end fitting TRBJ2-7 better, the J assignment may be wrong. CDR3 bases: TGTGCCAGCAGCTATACCGGGACAGGGTATAACGAGCAGTACTTC. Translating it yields CASSYTGTGYNEQYF.